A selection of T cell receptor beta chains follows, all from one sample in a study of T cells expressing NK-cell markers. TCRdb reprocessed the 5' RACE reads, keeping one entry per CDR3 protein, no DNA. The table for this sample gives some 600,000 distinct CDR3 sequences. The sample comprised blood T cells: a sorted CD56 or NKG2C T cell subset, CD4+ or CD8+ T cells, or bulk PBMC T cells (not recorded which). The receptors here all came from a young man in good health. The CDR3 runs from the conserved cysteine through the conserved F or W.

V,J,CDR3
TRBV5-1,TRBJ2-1,CASTSLGTTRAEQFF
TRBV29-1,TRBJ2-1,CSVDGLADYNEQFF
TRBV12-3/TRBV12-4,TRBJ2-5,CASGEVGETQYF
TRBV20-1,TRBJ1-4,CSATRVPNEKLFF
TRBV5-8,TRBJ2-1,CASSSKRLAGIDEQFF
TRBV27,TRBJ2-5,CASSFGLAGAQYF
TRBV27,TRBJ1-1,CASSLWGQLLATEAFF
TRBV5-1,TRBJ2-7,CASSPLLGQGAIYEQYF
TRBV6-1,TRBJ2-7,CASSAGTSGSYEQYF
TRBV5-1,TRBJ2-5,CASSFGRDSETQYF
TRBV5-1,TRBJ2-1,CASSLLVVRDNEQFF
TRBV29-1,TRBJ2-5,CSVAVTQQETQYF
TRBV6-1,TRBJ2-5,CATVTGTVETQYF
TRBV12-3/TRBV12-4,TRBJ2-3,CASTLGDISTDTQYF
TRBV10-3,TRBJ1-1,CATGGQAREAFF
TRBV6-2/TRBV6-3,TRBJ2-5,CASSPGILETQYF
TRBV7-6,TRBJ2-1,CASSLGEGRGQFF
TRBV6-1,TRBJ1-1,CASAWGGDTEAFF
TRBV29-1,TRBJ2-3,CSVSNKLTDTQYF
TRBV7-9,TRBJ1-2,CASSLLFGAASNYGYTF
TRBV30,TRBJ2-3,CAWSLAGRDTQYF
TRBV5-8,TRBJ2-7,CASSLWGAPYEQYF
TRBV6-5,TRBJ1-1,CASSYSSQAMNTEAFF
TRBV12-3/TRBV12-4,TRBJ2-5,CASSVGLAETQTQYF
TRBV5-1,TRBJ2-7,CASSQGQGRGYEQYF
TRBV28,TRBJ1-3,CASFQSSGNTIYF
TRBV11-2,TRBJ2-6,CASSQTLAGVVSGANVLTF
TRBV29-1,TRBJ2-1,CSGTGTHGEQFF
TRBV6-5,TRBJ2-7,CASSPDRGLVYEQYF
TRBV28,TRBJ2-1,CASSGTSGRASMPDEQFF
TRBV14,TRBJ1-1,CASSEWGDGNTEAFF
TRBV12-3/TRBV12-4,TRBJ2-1,CASSRTGGSANEQFF
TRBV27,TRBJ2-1,CASSLSNRGSYNEQFF
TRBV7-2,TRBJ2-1,CASTPDRNLGSEQFF
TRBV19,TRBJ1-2,CASRRTGNGYTF
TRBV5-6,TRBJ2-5,CASMVLEETQYF
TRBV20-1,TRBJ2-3,CSASIFRAEARPDTQYF
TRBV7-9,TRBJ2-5,CASQDRLQETQYF
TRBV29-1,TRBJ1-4,CQPPQNATNEKLFF
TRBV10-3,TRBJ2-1,CAAGTSYNEQFF
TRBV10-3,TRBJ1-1,CAIKKGMGTEAFF
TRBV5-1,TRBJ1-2,CASSLDGTGLNYGYTF
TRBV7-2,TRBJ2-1,CASSLVGGAYEDEQFF
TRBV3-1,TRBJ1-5,CASSQGEGQPQHF
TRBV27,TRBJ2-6,CASQQGTGANVLTF
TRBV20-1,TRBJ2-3,CSAYGWVRTDTQYF
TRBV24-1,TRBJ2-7,CATSDWTGVGYEQYF
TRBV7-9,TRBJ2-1,CASSRGGLAGPYNEQFF
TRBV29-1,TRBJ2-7,CSVVSTAATYEQYF
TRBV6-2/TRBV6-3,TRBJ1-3,CASSYSRLSGNTIYF
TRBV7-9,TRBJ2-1,CASSLERISYNEQFF
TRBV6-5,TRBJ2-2,CASSYPRLAGAPNPPNTGELFF
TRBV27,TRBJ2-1,CASSTTGTSGWQNNEQFF
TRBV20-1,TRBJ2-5,CSARAQGLAPYQETQYF
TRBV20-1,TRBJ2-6,CSARHHFGTGLSGANVLTF